The TCR beta chain described here comes from a study of shared clonotypes between healthy human individuals. The protocol was immunoSEQ multiplex PCR, while the TCRdb copy is restricted to in-frame clones and leaves out a portion. The profile shows some 2.1 million clones, 90% to 95% of them singletons. Those who donated were healthy HIV-negative adults, with no recent acute infections or vaccinations reported. Sequencing used naive CD4+ T cells sorted from blood. Subset: CD45RA+ positively selected. The sequence was obtained from a man aged 18 to 30 in good health.

The CDR3 nucleotides read TGTGCCAGCAGCTTGGCTAAGGGGTCTGGAAACACCATATATTTT. Residues: CASSLAKGSGNTIYF. The chain employs TRBV7-9 and TRBJ1-3; maybe TRBD1 (5 bases). Germline CDR1 is SEHNR and CDR2 is FQNEAQ (reference sequence). This CDR3 comprises 15 residues. V gave up 3 bases and J gave up 1 base, with 10 bases separating them.